The next 13 T cell receptor beta chains were all read from a single sample in a study of PD-L1 blockade in urothelial cancer. Time point meaning: peripheral blood 6 weeks after treatment start. The repertoire was sequenced with immunoSEQ multiplex PCR; TCRdb's copy has only in-frame clones and lacks some. The sample comprises roughly 120,000 clones, around 88% of which are singletons, and roughly 1.8% rests with the top ten. Sample: PBMCs, taken around atezolizumab (anti-PD-L1) treatment. The receptors stem from a man between 60 and 75 years old with urothelial cancer.

This sequence joins TRBV11-1 and TRBJ2-5; D is possibly TRBD2 (5 bases). The CDR3 is 14 amino acids. Germline lookup yields CDR1 SGHAT and CDR2 FQDESV (reference sequence). Trimming left V 4 bases short and J 1 base short, with 10 bases between. CDR3 sequence (DNA): TGTGCCAGCAGCTCCTGGGAGATCCAAGAGACCCAGTACTTC. Amino acids: CASSSWEIQETQYF. Variable domain in full (rest from reference TRBV11-1 and TRBJ2-5): EAEVAQSPRYKITEKSQAVAFWCDPISGHATLYWYRQILGQGPELLVQFQDESVVDDSQLPKDRFSAERLKGVDSTLKIQPAELGDSAMYLCASSSWEIQETQYFGPGTRLLVL.

The chain recombines TRBV7-2 with TRBJ1-1; 7 bases align to TRBD1. The CDR3 covers 14 residues. V gave up 1 base and J gave up 1 base; unmatched junction bases: 0. Germline V gene data show CDR1 as SGHTA and CDR2 as FQGNSA. CDR3 in DNA: TGTGCCAGCAGCTTAGGACAGGGGAACACTGAAGCTTTCTTT. Translating it yields CASSLGQGNTEAFF.

This clone was recorded a few times. One end of the junction fails to match germline, which may point to a read error. This chain links TRBV25-1 with TRBJ1-5, with D unclear. The CDR3 covers 13 residues. Germline V CDR1 and CDR2: MGHDK, SYGVNS. CDR3 in DNA: TGTGCTAGCATGGGAGGGAGCAATCAGCCCCAGCATTTT. This sequence encodes CASMGGSNQPQHF.

The chain is built from TRBV14 and TRBJ2-2, with TRBD1 identical over 8 bases. The CDR3 length is 19 residues. Trimming cost V 0 bases and J 1 base; bases outside gene matches: 10. Germline V gene lookup returns CDR1 SGHDN and CDR2 FVKESK. The DNA of the CDR3 is TGTGCCAGCAGCCAAGATATGCCACGCGGGACAGGGAACACCGGGGAGCTGTTTTTT. The encoded protein is CASSQDMPRGTGNTGELFF.

This chain joins TRBV4-2 and TRBJ1-4; D might be TRBD1 (5 bases). This CDR3 comprises 18 residues. The germline V and J ends were trimmed by 1 base and 11 bases, with 26 bases remaining between them. From germline, CDR1 is LGHNA and CDR2 YNFKEQ. The CDR3 DNA reads as TGTGCCAGCAGCCAAGCAGGACGTCGAACTGGGGCTGTCGAGAAACTGTTTTTT. This translates into CASSQAGRRTGAVEKLFF.

This chain uses TRBV5-1 with TRBJ2-2; D is unclear. The CDR3 totals 15 residues. Germline CDR1 reads SGHRS; CDR2 reads YFSETQ. The ends were cut back, 0 bases at V and 1 base at J, with 7 bases in the middle. CDR3 DNA sequence: TGCGCCAGCAGCTTGGCTGCACAGAACACCGGGGAGCTGTTTTTT. Encoded protein: CASSLAAQNTGELFF.

V gene TRBV9 combines with J gene TRBJ2-7; 7 bases line up with TRBD1. After removal of 2 bases from V and 0 bases from J, the junction contained 8 bases not matched to a gene. CDR1 is SGDLS and CDR2 is YYNGEE in the germline V gene. The CDR3 has 16 residues. The CDR3: CASSVTTGVPSYEQYF. Here the CDR3 DNA reads TGTGCCAGCAGCGTGACTACAGGGGTCCCCTCCTACGAGCAGTACTTC.

The gene calls are TRBV6-5 and TRBJ1-4; D is possibly TRBD1 (6 bases). CDR1 and CDR2 from the germline V gene are MNHEY and SVGAGI. The CDR3 loop spans 13 amino acids. The CDR3 bases are TGTGCTACGGGGACACCCCGTGGAGAAAAACTGTTTTTT. Translation gives CATGTPRGEKLFF.

This clone came up a few times. The chain uses TRBV18 and TRBJ1-5, with D perhaps matching TRBD1 (6 bases). The CDR3 runs 15 residues. CDR1 is KGHSH and CDR2 is LQKENI in the germline V gene. V was shortened by 5 bases and J by 0 bases, with 11 bases between the two germline ends. The CDR3 is CASSADRHSNQPQHF. The CDR3 region has the DNA TGTGCCAGCTCAGCAGACAGGCATAGCAATCAGCCCCAGCATTTT.

The chain combines TRBV7-9 with TRBJ2-7; 9 nucleotides agree with TRBD2. Germline V CDR1 and CDR2: SEHNR, FQNEAQ (reference sequence). This CDR3 spans 14 amino acids. The V gene end was trimmed by 4 bases and the J gene end by 0 bases; junction bases not matched to a gene: 1. CDR3 nucleotide sequence: TGTGCCAGCAGCTCTAGCGGGGACTCCTACGAGCAGTACTTC. This codes for CASSSSGDSYEQYF. The full variable domain, its missing parts supplied by reference TRBV7-9 and TRBJ2-7, is DTGVSQNPRHKITKRGQNVTFRCDPISEHNRLYWYRQTLGQGPEFLTYFQNEAQLEKSRLLSDRFSAERPKGSFSTLEIQRTEQGDSAMYLCASSSSGDSYEQYFGPGTRLTVT.

The chain couples TRBV15 to TRBJ2-3; possibly TRBD1 for D (6 bases). This CDR3 has 15 amino acids. Germline assignment: CDR1 LNHNV and CDR2 YYDKDF (reference sequence). Between the trimmed V and J ends, which lost 5 bases and 6 bases, there was a span of 18 bases. CDR3 amino acids: CATSERTATRDTQYF. The CDR3 nucleotides are TGTGCCACCAGCGAGAGGACAGCCACAAGGGATACGCAGTATTTT.

This clone showed up just a few times. The chain has TRBV19 and TRBJ2-5; perhaps TRBD1 as D (6 bases). V lost 6 bases to trimming and J lost 4 bases, with 15 bases between them. Germline V gene lookup returns CDR1 LNHDA and CDR2 SQIVND (reference sequence). This CDR3 has 14 residues. CDR3 sequence (DNA): TGTGCCAGTAGCCACCAGAGAGGGGGAGAGACCCAGTACTTC. Amino acid sequence: CASSHQRGGETQYF. Together with reference TRBV19 and TRBJ2-5, the CDR3 gives the full variable domain: DGGITQSPKYLFRKEGQNVTLSCEQNLNHDAMYWYRQDPGQGLRLIYYSQIVNDFQKGDIAEGYSVSREKKESFPLTVTSAQKNPTAFYLCASSHQRGGETQYFGPGTRLLVL.

In its sample, this clone ranks as medium-sized. CDR3 sequence reads: CASSQERTAPYEQYF. CDR3 in DNA: TGCGCCAGCAGCCAAGAGCGGACAGCCCCCTACGAGCAGTACTTC. V gene TRBV4-1 combines with J gene TRBJ2-7, with D tentatively TRBD1 (6 bases). Germline loops: CDR1 MGHRA, CDR2 YSYEKL. The V end was cut by 0 bases, the J end by 2 bases, with 11 bases between. The CDR3 length is 15 residues.